The source of this TCR beta chain is a study of a mutant IDH1 vaccine in newly diagnosed glioma. Study background: Patients received vaccination from 4-6 weeks after radiotherapy alone, or with temozolomide cycles. It was radiotherapy, temozolomide, or both that patients received previously, with most receiving both.

Germline V gene lookup returns CDR1 SGHVS and CDR2 FNYEAQ. The V end lost 5 bases, the J end lost 5 bases, and 12 bases lay between the germline ends. The CDR3 runs to 13 residues. Time point given: week 5, during vaccination. Each vaccine dose was 300 ug of mutant IDH1 20-mer peptide, with topical imiquimod. Newly diagnosed WHO grade 3 or 4 IDH1-mutant, ATRX-lost astrocytomas were identified in the donors. Here immunoSEQ multiplex PCR was the method, and the copy in TCRdb shows in-frame clones only, minus some. The table includes approximately 50,000 clones, about three quarters detected once. Details on this clone: The antigen remains undetermined.

V and J are TRBV7-6 and TRBJ2-5, with D tentatively TRBD1 or TRBD2 (5 bases each). This TCR was sampled from a man in his forties or fifties with glioma. This material consisted of PBMCs, taken from a glioma patient whose treatment included an IDH1 peptide vaccine. CDR3 residues: CASSPRWGETQYF. The CDR3 DNA reads as TGTGCCAGCAGCCCCAGGTGGGGGGAGACCCAGTACTTC.